This T cell receptor (beta chain) was identified during a study of beta chain features in type 1 diabetes. Cell sorting via CD45RO/CCR7/CD25/CD127/CD95/CD27 was performed to obtain CD4+ naive, central memory, regulatory and stem cell-like memory cells. CDR1 is SEHNR, CDR2 FQNEAQ, per germline (reference sequence). The CDR3 totals 12 residues. After removal of 8 bases from V and 5 bases from J, the junction contained 3 bases not matched to a gene. Study-level results: In every one of the four CD4+ subsets, TCRB CDR3s were moderately but significantly shorter in Type 1 diabetes patients.

The isolated RNA, all of it, was reverse transcribed, so expressed TCRB transcripts were what got sequenced. Clones were sequenced by immunoSEQ multiplex PCR, and TCRdb holds only the in-frame ones, with some missing. In the table there are 300,000 to 350,000 clones, about a tenth of which are singletons. On this clone: Antigen unknown.

The sequencing sample was made of central memory CD4+ T cells from blood. The chain is built from TRBV7-9 and TRBJ2-7, with TRBD1 matching over 10 bases. This clonotype was sampled from a man between 25 and 39 years old with type 1 diabetes. The CDR3 region is CASGQGDHEQYF. The CDR3, as DNA: TGTGCCAGCGGACAGGGGGACCACGAGCAGTACTTC.